The 8 T cell receptor beta chains below come from one sample, sequenced in a study of shared clonotypes between healthy human individuals. Only in-frame clones appear in the TCRdb table, and some are missing; sequencing was by immunoSEQ multiplex PCR. The data hold over a million clones, with 70% to 80% observed a single time. Source material: memory CD4+ T cells from PBMCs. As for subset: CD45RA-negative fraction. These receptors were collected from a man between 18 and 35 years old in good health. Some clones in this sample may be carry-over from other donors' samples.

J is TRBJ2-1 and V is TRBV7-7; the match to TRBD2 covers 7 bases. The CDR3 covers 13 residues. CDR1 is SSHAT, CDR2 FNYEAQ, per germline (reference sequence). The J segment lost 5 bases and the V segment lost 2 bases, leaving 0 bases of the junction unmatched. This CDR3 is CASSLSGNNEQFF. The CDR3, as DNA: TGTGCCAGCAGCTTAAGCGGGAACAATGAGCAGTTCTTC.

The chain combines TRBV10-1 with TRBJ2-3; 13 nucleotides agree with TRBD2. The germline V gene encodes CDR1 WNHNN and CDR2 SYGVQD (reference sequence). V lost 4 bases and J lost 2; bases outside the gene matches: 6. The CDR3 extends over 17 amino acids. The CDR3 DNA reads as TGCGCCAGCAGTGGAGTTGGACTAGCGGGAGACACAGATACGCAGTATTTT. It specifies CASSGVGLAGDTDTQYF.

The chain combines TRBV6-5 with TRBJ2-2, with unresolved D. Germline CDR1 MNHEY, CDR2 SVGAGI. The CDR3 has 14 amino acids. V was cut by 4 bases and J by 7 bases, with 13 bases left in between. In nucleotides, the CDR3 is TGTGCCAGCAGTTCCCGTCGCCTTGGCGGGGAGCTGTTTTTT. It is translated as CASSSRRLGGELFF.

V usage is TRBV18 and J usage is TRBJ2-1, with D possibly being TRBD2 (5 bases). V lost 3 bases to trimming and J lost 8 bases, with 14 bases between them. Germline CDR1 reads KGHSH; CDR2 reads LQKENI. The CDR3 has 14 amino acids. In DNA form, the CDR3 reads TGTGCCAGCTCACCGTCTAGCCAGCCCCATGAGCAGTTCTTC. Protein: CASSPSSQPHEQFF.

This clone was seen a few times. The chain links TRBV7-3 to TRBJ2-2, with TRBD1 matching over 8 bases. The CDR3 has 15 amino acids. Germline-derived CDR1 and CDR2 are SGHTA and FQGTGA. J gave up 7 bases and V 4 bases, and 8 bases lay outside the gene matches. This CDR3 reads CASSSGQGRGGELFF. The CDR3, as DNA: TGTGCCAGCAGCTCCGGACAGGGCCGGGGCGGGGAGCTGTTTTTT.

The rearrangement uses TRBV7-9 and TRBJ2-1; D is possibly TRBD2 (5 bases). Trimming cost V 5 bases and J 15 bases, with 17 bases left between them. CDR1 is SEHNR and CDR2 is FQNEAQ in the germline V gene (reference sequence). The CDR3 sequence is 12 residues long. The CDR3 sequence is CASSPDRSGRFF. In nucleotides, the CDR3 is TGTGCCAGCAGCCCTGATAGAAGCGGCCGGTTCTTC.

The chain employs TRBV11-2 and TRBJ2-5; D could derive from TRBD1 or TRBD2 (5 bases each). Germline lookup yields CDR1 SGHAT and CDR2 FQNNGV. The CDR3 is made up of 15 amino acids. Trimming removed 2 bases from V and 5 bases from J, with 15 bases in between. CDR3 protein: CASSLRGAGFETQYF. As DNA, the CDR3 is TGTGCCAGCAGCTTAAGGGGAGCTGGGTTTGAGACCCAGTACTTC.

The table lists this clone with a few counts. The V and J genes are TRBV6-1 and TRBJ2-1; 12 positions agree with TRBD2. Germline assignment: CDR1 MNHNS and CDR2 SASEGT. The CDR3 spans 17 residues. Trimming cost V 4 bases and J 2 bases; bases outside gene matches: 6. The CDR3 is CASSGASGRGTYNEQFF. Here the CDR3 DNA reads TGTGCCAGCAGTGGGGCTAGCGGGAGGGGTACCTACAATGAGCAGTTCTTC.